This T cell receptor beta chain was retrieved from a study of T cells in Graves' hyperthyroidism and ophthalmopathy. Overall study results and limits: Ophthalmopathy was identified by the model a median about 6.8 months ahead of onset. Among clonotypes expanded in thyroid above 0.001, most were also found in blood.

From RNA transcripts, TCR beta CDR3 regions were amplified. The HTBI primer set was used in a first-round RT-PCR of the TCR CDR3. MiXCR, applied by TCRdb to the multiplex PCR reads, yields one record per CDR3 protein. This table holds more than 650,000 distinct CDR3 sequences, about 14% found once. A roughly 9.3 ml volume of fresh peripheral blood provided the PBMCs. This clonotype was counted only a few times. The antigen is undetermined. An end of the junction does not agree with germline; a read error may underlie this. There are 18 residues in the CDR3. Germline CDR1 reads GTSNPN; CDR2 reads SVGIG (reference sequence).

The receptor comes from a woman aged 18-35 years with Graves' hyperthyroidism. Sequencing was carried out using blood. This sequence joins TRBV30 and TRBJ2-1; 14 nucleotides line up with TRBD2. This CDR3 is CAWRSGTSGSFAYNEQLF. The CDR3 region has the DNA TGTGCCTGGCGATCCGGGACTAGCGGGAGTTTTGCCTACAATGAGCAGCTCTTC.